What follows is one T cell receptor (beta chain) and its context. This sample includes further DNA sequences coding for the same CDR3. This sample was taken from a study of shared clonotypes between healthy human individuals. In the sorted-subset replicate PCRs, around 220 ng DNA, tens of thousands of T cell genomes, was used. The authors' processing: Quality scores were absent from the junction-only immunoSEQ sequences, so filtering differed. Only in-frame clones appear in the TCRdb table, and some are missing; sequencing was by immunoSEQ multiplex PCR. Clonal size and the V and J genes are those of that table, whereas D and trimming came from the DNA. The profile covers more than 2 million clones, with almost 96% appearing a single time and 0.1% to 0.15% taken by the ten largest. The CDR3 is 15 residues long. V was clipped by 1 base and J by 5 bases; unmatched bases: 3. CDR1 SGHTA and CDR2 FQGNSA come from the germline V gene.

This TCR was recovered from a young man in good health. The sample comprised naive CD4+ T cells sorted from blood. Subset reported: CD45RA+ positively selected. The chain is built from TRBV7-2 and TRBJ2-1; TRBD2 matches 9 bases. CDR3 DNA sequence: TGTGCCAGCAGCTTAGGGCTAGCGGGGAACAATGAGCAGTTCTTC. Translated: CASSLGLAGNNEQFF.